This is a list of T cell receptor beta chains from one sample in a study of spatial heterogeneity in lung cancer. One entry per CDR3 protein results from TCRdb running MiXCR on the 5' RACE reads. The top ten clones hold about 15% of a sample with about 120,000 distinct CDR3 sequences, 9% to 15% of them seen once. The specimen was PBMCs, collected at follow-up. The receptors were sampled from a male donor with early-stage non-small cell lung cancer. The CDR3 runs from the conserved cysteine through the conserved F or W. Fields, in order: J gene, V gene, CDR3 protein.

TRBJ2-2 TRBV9 CASSVGLGANTGELFF
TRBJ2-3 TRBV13 CASSLGLMGQSTDTQYF
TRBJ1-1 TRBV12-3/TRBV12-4 CASSPGTGYTEAFF
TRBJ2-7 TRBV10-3 CAISDGRFSYEQYF
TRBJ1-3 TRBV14 CASRDSGNTIYF
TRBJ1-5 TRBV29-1 CSVGDTINQPQHF
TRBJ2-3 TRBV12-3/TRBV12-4 CASSLGDRVPDTQYF
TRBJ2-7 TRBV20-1 CSARHPITSEQYF
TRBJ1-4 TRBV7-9 CASSRSNEKLFF
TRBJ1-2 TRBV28 CASSPLYGYTF
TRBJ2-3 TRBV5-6 CASSTGPRSSTDTQYF
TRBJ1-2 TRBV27 CASSYDRGSYGYTF
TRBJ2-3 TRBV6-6 CASSSPTSGGARDTQYF
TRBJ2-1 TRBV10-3 CAITEGRSSEQFF
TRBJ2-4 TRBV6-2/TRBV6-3 CASTTGTLSIQYF
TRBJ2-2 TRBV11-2 CASSWEGDTGELFF
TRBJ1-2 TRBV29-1 CSVPDAVHGYTF
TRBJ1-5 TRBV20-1 CSARDSSPGTPHSNQPQHF
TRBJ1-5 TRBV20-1 CSAREGFSNQPQHF
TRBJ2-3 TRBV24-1 CATSDSVRVIETQYF
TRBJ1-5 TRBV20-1 CSARDAGSNQPQHF
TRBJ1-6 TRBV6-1 CASSEPPGTLHF
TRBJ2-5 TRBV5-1 CASSSGTGSGQETQYF
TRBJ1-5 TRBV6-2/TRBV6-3 CASSYLAGRDQPQHF
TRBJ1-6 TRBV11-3 CASSSGTTNSPLHF
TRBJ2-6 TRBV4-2 CASSQAQQGAGANVLTF
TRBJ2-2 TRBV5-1 CASSLNSANTGELFF
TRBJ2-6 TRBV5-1 CASSLGSAGANVLTF
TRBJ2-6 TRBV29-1 CSVGSGRGANVLTF
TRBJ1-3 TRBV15 CATSRDDLSGNTIYF
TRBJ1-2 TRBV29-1 CSVAGVYGYTF
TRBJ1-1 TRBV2 CATFLGLNTEAFF
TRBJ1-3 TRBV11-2 CASSLTVSGNTIYF
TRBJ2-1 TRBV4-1 CASSPWTAGVGEQFF
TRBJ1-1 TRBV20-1 CSARVQGANTEAFF
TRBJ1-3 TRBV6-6 CASSSLNTIYF
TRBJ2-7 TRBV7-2 CASSFKVVGEQYF
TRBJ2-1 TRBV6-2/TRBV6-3 CASSPRGGRNEQFF
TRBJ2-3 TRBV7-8 CASSLGSGRGTDTQYF
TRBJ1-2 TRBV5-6 CASSWGQINYGYTF
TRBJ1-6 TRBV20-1 CSAREIQSLAPLHF
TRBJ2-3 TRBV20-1 CRGSSGEGTDTQYF